This T cell receptor (beta chain) was captured in a study of T cells in Graves' hyperthyroidism and ophthalmopathy. The wider study: Sampling of peripheral blood happened at initial diagnosis, prior to any treatment.

Only one count was recorded for this clonotype. Antigen unknown. A much larger clone lies a single base off, so this may be a read error. Whole-study findings and limits: Stable hyperthyroidism and ophthalmopathy were separated using 13 V-J signatures. Within blood appeared most thyroid clonotypes that had expanded above 0.001.

Amplified regions were TCR beta CDR3 sequences from RNA transcripts. The HTBI primer set was used in a first-round RT-PCR of the TCR CDR3. One entry per CDR3 protein, called by TCRdb with MiXCR from the multiplex PCR reads. The sample lists roughly 580,000 distinct CDR3 sequences, over 11% occurring once. The V gene lost 1 base and the J gene lost 5 bases, with 12 bases spanning the gap. The CDR3 contains 15 residues. The V gene's germline CDR1 is KGHSH and CDR2 LQKENI. The PBMCs studied were ones that came from 8 to 10 ml fresh peripheral blood. Sequencing was done on a sample of blood. This clonotype was obtained from a woman aged 30 to 39 with Graves' hyperthyroidism that later progressed to Graves' ophthalmopathy. The chain uses TRBV18 and TRBJ2-1; D may match TRBD1 or TRBD2 (5 bases each). The DNA for the CDR3 is TGTGCCAGCTCACCACGGCTAGTGGGGGACAATGAGCAGTTCTTC. Translating it yields CASSPRLVGDNEQFF.